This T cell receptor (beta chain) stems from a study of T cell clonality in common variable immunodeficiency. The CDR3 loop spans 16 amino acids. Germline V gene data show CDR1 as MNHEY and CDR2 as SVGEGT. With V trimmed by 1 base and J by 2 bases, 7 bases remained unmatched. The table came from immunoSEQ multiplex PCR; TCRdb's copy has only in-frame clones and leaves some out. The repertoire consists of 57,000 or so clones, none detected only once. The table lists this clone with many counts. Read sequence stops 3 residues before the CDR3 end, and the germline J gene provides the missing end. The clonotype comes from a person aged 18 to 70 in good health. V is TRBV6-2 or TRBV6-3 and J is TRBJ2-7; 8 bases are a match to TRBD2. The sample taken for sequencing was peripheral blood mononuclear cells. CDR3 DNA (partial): TGTGCCAGCAGTTACTATAAACTAGCGGCGACCTACGAG. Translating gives CASSYYKLAATYE. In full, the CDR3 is CASSYYKLAATYEQYF.